Each of the 32 T cell receptor beta chains below was sequenced from the same sample in a study of T-cell reconstitution after alpha-beta-depleted transplantation in children (dated by TCRdb to about 2016). The library was obtained by PCR. The sequencer was an Illumina HiSeq 2500. TCR libraries were prepared with molecular barcoding, using unique molecular identifiers to normalize TCRbeta repertoire quantification. The public reads were reprocessed in TCRdb via fastp at Q25 and MiXCR, keeping in-frame beta chains. CDR3 protein duplicates are merged, each entry listing the most common genes and DNA. This sample gives hundreds of thousands of distinct CDR3 sequences in total; over 9.5% of them show up just once. About 4% of the sample is held by the ten biggest clonotypes. This sample comprised PBMCs from the stem cell graft donor, obtained from the stem cell graft. These receptors all stem from a human donor who donated a stem cell graft to a child with acute myeloid leukemia.

As regards this clonotype: A read error may be the cause here, since a much bigger clone is one base away. V and J are TRBV7-2 and TRBJ2-4; tentatively, D is TRBD2 (6 bases). CDR3 length: 14 amino acids. CDR1 and CDR2 (germline): SGHTA, FQGNSA. In nucleotides, the CDR3 is TGTGCCAGCTGGCTCGGAGGGAGCCAAAACATTCGGTACTTC. Its translation is CASWLGGSQNIRYF.

This chain links TRBV7-2 with TRBJ1-6; D remains unclear. The germline V and J ends were trimmed by 5 bases and 0 bases, with 8 bases remaining between them. This CDR3 region has 15 residues. Germline lookup yields CDR1 SGHTA and CDR2 FQGNSA. The CDR3 region has the DNA TGTGCCAGCAGCGAAGGGATCTCCTATAATTCACCCCTCCACTTT. Its protein is CASSEGISYNSPLHF.

This clonotype occurred a few times. The V and J genes are TRBV7-2 and TRBJ1-5; perhaps TRBD1 as D (5 bases). This CDR3 region has 16 residues. Trimming shortened V by 5 bases and J by 7 bases, and 21 bases separated the two germline ends. From germline, CDR1 is SGHTA and CDR2 FQGNSA. CDR3 coding DNA: TGTGCCAGCAGCCGTGCCGGGACCTCCCTTGGGCAGCCCCAGCATTTT. This codes for CASSRAGTSLGQPQHF.

The CDR3, as DNA: TGTGCCAGCAGTGAAGTCGTGGGCGGTGTTTATGGCTACACCTTC. Protein product: CASSEVVGGVYGYTF. The chain recombines TRBV25-1 with TRBJ1-2; D gene unclear. Germline lookup yields CDR1 MGHDK and CDR2 SYGVNS. CDR3 length equals 15 residues. V was trimmed by 2 bases and J by 5 bases, leaving 15 bases between them.

A remark on this clonotype: Sequence at one end of the junction differs from germline and may be a read error. The J gene is TRBJ2-6, the V gene TRBV20-1; 8 bases align to TRBD1. Germline loops: CDR1 DFQATT, CDR2 SNEGSKA (reference sequence). The CDR3 is made up of 18 amino acids. Written as DNA, the CDR3 is TGCAGTGCTAGAGACAGGACAGGGACACTCTCTGGGGCCAACGTCCAGACTTTC. This codes for CSARDRTGTLSGANVQTF.

This clonotype was recorded many times. This rearrangement joins TRBV20-1 to TRBJ1-6, with D maybe TRBD1 (5 bases). Germline CDR1 is DFQATT and CDR2 is SNEGSKA (reference sequence). Trimming pared 3 bases from V and 9 bases from J, leaving 12 bases between. The CDR3 sequence is 13 residues long. The CDR3, as DNA: TGCAGTGCTAGTTTAACGGGGGGTTCACCCCTCCACTTT. As protein: CSASLTGGSPLHF.

There are many counts of this clonotype. The chain recombines TRBV24-1 with TRBJ2-7; 9 nucleotides align to TRBD2. The junction had 11 bases not matched to a gene; V was cut back by 9 bases and J by 6 bases. Germline assignment: CDR1 KGHDR and CDR2 SFDVKD. The CDR3 spans 14 residues. For the CDR3, the DNA is TGTGCCACCCGGGATAGCGGGAGTTTTGGCGAGCAGTACTTC. This translates into CATRDSGSFGEQYF.

Only a few counts were recorded for this clonotype. The rearrangement uses TRBV12-3 or TRBV12-4 and TRBJ2-7; 7 positions agree with TRBD2. The CDR3 loop spans 17 amino acids. Losses at the gene ends were 4 bases for V and 5 bases for J; bases not matched to a gene: 17. The CDR3, as DNA: TGTGCCAGCAGTTCCCGCTGGGGGGGGGTTCTGAGTAACGAGCAGTACTTC. Translation gives CASSSRWGGVLSNEQYF.

This clonotype was counted many times. V gene TRBV10-3 combines with J gene TRBJ2-7, with D maybe TRBD2 (6 bases). Per the germline V gene, CDR1 is ENHRY and CDR2 is SYGVKD. V was pared by 4 bases and J by 11 bases, with 18 bases between. The CDR3 length is 13 residues. The CDR3 DNA is TGTGCCATCAGTGCCGCGGGATCAAGTAAGGAGTACTTC. This gives the protein CAISAAGSSKEYF.

This clonotype was detected ten times or more. The chain is built from TRBV29-1 and TRBJ2-5; D remains ambiguous. Trimming removed 4 bases at V and 5 bases at J, with 14 bases between. Per the germline V gene, CDR1 is SQVTM and CDR2 is ANQGSEA. This CDR3 has 13 amino acids. The CDR3 loop is CSVALVVGETQYF. CDR3 nucleotides: TGCAGCGTTGCTCTCGTAGTAGGGGAGACCCAGTACTTC.

This clonotype was seen at least ten times. The gene calls are TRBV2 and TRBJ2-7; TRBD1 might be the D (5 bases). V was clipped by 8 bases and J by 3 bases, with 11 bases between them. The V gene's germline CDR1 is SNHLY and CDR2 FYNNEI. The CDR3 loop spans 12 amino acids. CDR3 loop: CASFDSNYEQYF. DNA of the CDR3: TGTGCCAGCTTCGACAGCAACTACGAGCAGTACTTC.

This clonotype was detected ten times or more. The rearrangement uses TRBV9 and TRBJ2-1; D not resolved. Germline CDR1 is SGDLS and CDR2 is YYNGEE. The V end lost 1 base, the J end lost 0 bases, and 8 bases lay between the germline ends. The CDR3 has 15 residues. The CDR3 sequence: CASSVRISSYNEQFF. In DNA, the CDR3 is TGTGCCAGCAGCGTACGGATCAGCTCCTACAATGAGCAGTTCTTC.

The genes are TRBV30 and TRBJ1-1, with D possibly matching TRBD1 (5 bases). The length of the CDR3 is 15 residues. Germline CDR1 reads GTSNPN; CDR2 reads SVGIG (reference sequence). Trimming stripped 4 bases from V and 0 bases from J, with 15 bases between. CDR3 region: CAWNGGEGMNTEAFF. In nucleotides, the CDR3 is TGTGCCTGGAATGGGGGTGAAGGAATGAACACTGAAGCTTTCTTT. The full variable domain, rest sourced from reference TRBV30 and TRBJ1-1, is SQTIHQWPATLVQPVGSPLSLECTVEGTSNPNLYWYRQAAGRGLQLLFYSVGIGQISSEVPQNLSASRPQDRQFILSSKKLLLSDSGFYLCAWNGGEGMNTEAFFGQGTRLTVV.

This clonotype was recorded at least ten times. The J gene is TRBJ2-1, the V gene TRBV12-3 or TRBV12-4, with TRBD1 matching over 8 bases. The CDR3 extends over 15 amino acids. J lost 5 bases, V lost 4 bases, and 7 bases had no gene match. The CDR3 region is CASSSPGTGHNEQFF. For the CDR3, the DNA is TGTGCCAGCAGTTCCCCCGGGACAGGACACAATGAGCAGTTCTTC.

This clonotype has a handful of counts. The chain uses TRBV10-3 and TRBJ2-3; the D is unclear. The CDR3 is made up of 12 amino acids. CDR1 is ENHRY and CDR2 is SYGVKD in the germline V gene. Between the trimmed V and J ends, which lost 4 bases and 4 bases, there was a span of 6 bases. In nucleotides, the CDR3 is TGTGCCATCAGTGGACCAGCAGATACGCAGTATTTT. Its translation is CAISGPADTQYF.

V is TRBV7-9 and J is TRBJ2-1; TRBD2 might be the D (6 bases). The CDR3 runs 17 residues. CDR1 and CDR2 from the germline V gene are SEHNR and FQNEAQ (reference sequence). V was shortened by 3 bases and J by 0 bases, with 15 bases between the two germline ends. The CDR3 loop is CASSFLPAGSSYNEQFF. CDR3 in DNA: TGTGCCAGCAGCTTTCTCCCAGCGGGCAGCTCCTACAATGAGCAGTTCTTC.

This clonotype was seen at least ten times. This chain connects TRBV20-1 to TRBJ2-5, with 11 positions matching TRBD2. The germline V gene encodes CDR1 DFQATT and CDR2 SNEGSKA (reference sequence). V lost 6 bases to trimming and J lost 5 bases; unmatched junction nucleotides: 11. This CDR3 comprises 15 residues. The CDR3 bases are TGCAGTGCCGGGTCAGCGACTAGCGGGGAGGAGACCCAGTACTTC. This codes for CSAGSATSGEETQYF.

J is TRBJ1-4 and V is TRBV20-1; D not certain. Germline-derived CDR1 and CDR2 are DFQATT and SNEGSKA (reference sequence). The CDR3 contains 11 residues. Trimming took 8 bases from V and 4 from J, leaving 8 bases between them. The CDR3 region is CSFRSNEKLFF. CDR3 bases: TGCAGTTTCCGGAGTAATGAAAAACTGTTTTTT.

The chain carries TRBV7-9 and TRBJ2-5; D is uncertain. This CDR3 is 13 amino acids long. The germline gives CDR1 SEHNR, CDR2 FQNEAQ (reference sequence). Trimming left V 2 bases short and J 8 bases short, with 12 bases between. CDR3 sequence (DNA): TGTGCCAGCAGCTTAAACGTTGAGACAACCCAGTACTTC. It translates to CASSLNVETTQYF.

The rearrangement links TRBV6-2 or TRBV6-3 to TRBJ2-6; D unclear. V was pared by 4 bases and J by 1 base, with 11 bases between. Germline V gene data show CDR1 as MNHEY and CDR2 as SVGEGT. The CDR3 loop spans 16 amino acids. The DNA for the CDR3 is TGTGCCAGCAGTTCAACTTGGATTTCTGGGGCCAACGTCCTGACTTTC. It codes for CASSSTWISGANVLTF.

At least ten counts were recorded for this clonotype. This chain links TRBV4-2 with TRBJ1-5; no firm D call. The length of the CDR3 is 14 residues. Germline assignment: CDR1 LGHNA and CDR2 YNFKEQ. Between the trimmed V and J ends, which lost 1 base and 5 bases, there was a span of 9 bases. The CDR3 here is CASSQVYEDQPQHF. DNA for the CDR3: TGTGCCAGCAGCCAAGTGTATGAGGATCAGCCCCAGCATTTT.

This clonotype was counted at least ten times. The chain couples TRBV5-1 to TRBJ2-7, with TRBD1 identical over 7 bases. The ends lost 4 bases at V and 5 bases at J; junction bases unmatched: 9. Germline CDR1 SGHRS, CDR2 YFSETQ. The CDR3 consists of 14 residues. This chain's CDR3 is CASSRLQGLNEQYF. The DNA for the CDR3 is TGCGCCAGCAGCCGTCTACAGGGGCTCAACGAGCAGTACTTC.

Only a few counts were recorded for this clonotype. The chain is built from TRBV5-1 and TRBJ1-1; D not resolved. The CDR3 extends over 15 amino acids. The germline CDR1 and CDR2 sequences are SGHRS and YFSETQ. Trimming pared 6 bases from V and 0 bases from J, leaving 15 bases between. The DNA for the CDR3 is TGCGCCAGCAAGGGTGGTGGCAGCATGAACACTGAAGCTTTCTTT. Translating it yields CASKGGGSMNTEAFF. Full variable domain (rest looked up from reference TRBV5-1 and TRBJ1-1): KAGVTQTPRYLIKTRGQQVTLSCSPISGHRSVSWYQQTPGQGLQFLFEYFSETQRNKGNFPGRFSGRQFSNSRSEMNVSTLELGDSALYLCASKGGGSMNTEAFFGQGTRLTVV.

This clonotype has a handful of counts. The CDR3 DNA reads TGTGCCAGCAGCGTAGGGCCTAGCGGGAGCTACAATGAGCAGTTCTTC. This encodes CASSVGPSGSYNEQFF. The chain recombines TRBV9 with TRBJ2-1, with 10 bases aligning to TRBD2. CDR3 length: 16 amino acids. The V gene's germline CDR1 is SGDLS and CDR2 YYNGEE. Unmatched junction bases numbered 3, after V lost 0 bases and J lost 3 bases.

The chain is built from TRBV10-3 and TRBJ2-3; weak D call: TRBD2 (5 bases). CDR1 and CDR2 from the germline V gene are ENHRY and SYGVKD. The germline V and J ends were trimmed by 11 bases and 1 base, with 13 bases remaining between them. This CDR3 has 13 amino acids. This CDR3 is CAQREVGTDTQYF. CDR3 in DNA: TGTGCCCAGAGGGAAGTCGGCACAGATACGCAGTATTTT.

A remark on this clonotype: Given a much more abundant clone one base away, this may be a read error. V gene TRBV6-2 or TRBV6-3 combines with J gene TRBJ2-1; D remains ambiguous. The V gene lost 2 bases and the J gene lost 9 bases, with 5 bases spanning the gap. Germline V gene sequence: CDR1 MNHEY, CDR2 SVGEGT. The CDR3 has 11 residues. The CDR3 region has the DNA TGTGCCAGCAGTTACCTCGGTGAGCAGTTCTTC. This translates into CASSYLGEQFF.

The table lists this clonotype with many counts. The rearrangement uses TRBV5-1 and TRBJ2-7; D remains unclear. The germline CDR1 and CDR2 sequences are SGHRS and YFSETQ. Trimming stripped 4 bases from V and 1 base from J, with 15 bases between. CDR3 size: 15 residues. In nucleotides, the CDR3 is TGCGCCAGCAGCCTAATTGTGGCAGCATCCTACGAGCAGTACTTC. It codes for CASSLIVAASYEQYF.

The rearrangement uses TRBV27 and TRBJ2-1, with TRBD2 identical over 15 bases. In germline, CDR1 is MNHEY, CDR2 SMNVEV (reference sequence). CDR3 length: 18 residues. V dropped 5 bases and J dropped 9; count of bases not matched to a gene: 14. DNA of the CDR3: TGTGCCAGCAGTCCGACGTCACCGGGACTAGCGGGAGGAGGTGAGCAGTTCTTC. Translated, it gives CASSPTSPGLAGGGEQFF.

J is TRBJ2-7 and V is TRBV6-2 or TRBV6-3, with TRBD2 as a possible D gene (5 bases). Germline lookup yields CDR1 MNHEY and CDR2 SVGEGT. This CDR3 spans 14 amino acids. Trimming removed 4 bases at V and 1 base at J, with 11 bases between. CDR3 amino acids: CASSLASLSYEQYF. DNA for the CDR3: TGTGCCAGCAGTTTGGCTAGCCTATCCTACGAGCAGTACTTC.

The chain carries TRBV27 and TRBJ1-3; D call uncertain. V was clipped by 3 bases and J by 0 bases, with 12 bases between them. The CDR3 totals 16 residues. Germline CDR1 and CDR2: MNHEY and SMNVEV (reference sequence). CDR3 bases: TGTGCCAGCAGTTTTTCGAGGGCGAGCTCTGGAAACACCATATATTTT. Amino acid sequence: CASSFSRASSGNTIYF.

This clonotype appeared many times. This chain joins TRBV4-1 and TRBJ1-1; D possibly corresponds to TRBD1 (6 bases). Per germline, CDR1 MGHRA and CDR2 YSYEKL. Between the trimmed V and J ends, which lost 7 bases and 1 base, there was a span of 13 bases. The CDR3 totals 14 residues. The CDR3 DNA reads as TGCGCCAGCAACCCCTCGACAGGGAACACTGAAGCTTTCTTT. Amino acid sequence: CASNPSTGNTEAFF.

This clonotype has ten or more counts. This sequence joins TRBV12-3 or TRBV12-4 and TRBJ2-7, with D hard to call. The CDR3 is made up of 12 amino acids. V lost 6 bases and J 5 bases, leaving 11 bases between the germline ends. CDR3: CASRSRSHEQYF. The DNA for the CDR3 is TGTGCCAGCAGGTCCAGATCCCACGAGCAGTACTTC.